Below, one T cell receptor (beta chain) is given with its context. This CDR3 has 14 residues. V was shortened by 4 bases and J by 2 bases, with 11 bases between the two germline ends. The sample comes from a study of shared clonotypes between healthy human individuals. Turning to the study itself: Per donor, three plates held CD4 naive cells, three held CD4 memory, two held CD8 naive and one held CD8 memory.

Splitting of CD4+ cells produced CD45RA+ naive and CD45RA-negative memory subsets. Using immunoSEQ multiplex PCR, the repertoire was profiled, and TCRdb retains in-frame clones only, with some absent. This table holds about 1.1 million clones, approximately 78% found once. The specimen sequenced was memory CD4+ T cells from PBMCs. Subset in this sample: CD45RA-negative fraction. The receptor comes from a man aged 18 to 30 in good health. Some clones in this sample may be carry-over from other donors' samples. The chain couples TRBV23-1 to TRBJ1-1, with a possible D match to TRBD1 (6 bases). TRBV23-1 is identified as an open reading frame with a role that is uncertain. The CDR3 coding sequence is TGCGCCAGCAGTCGCACGACAGGAAACACTGAAGCTTTCTTT. Amino acid sequence: CASSRTTGNTEAFF.